This T cell receptor beta chain came from a study of T-cell memory formation after mild COVID-19. Germline assignment: CDR1 SGHAT and CDR2 FQNNGV. CDR3 size: 16 residues. The V and J ends lost 5 bases and 3 bases, in that order; junction bases with no gene match: 11. Study results and limitations: A subset of responding clones appeared in pre-infection memory, suggesting cross-reactive memory joined.

TCRdb re-derived calls from the 5' RACE reads in MiXCR, one entry per CDR3 protein. The sample shows approximately 500,000 distinct CDR3 sequences, roughly 25% of them seen only once. A note on this clonotype: Its antigen is unidentified.

The chain combines TRBV11-2 with TRBJ2-7; 9 nucleotides agree with TRBD1. The sample taken for sequencing was PBMCs or a T cell subset sorted from them (not recorded which). This clonotype originated in an adult woman who had mild COVID-19 (a few samples of this study predate the infection). Cell type and time point are not known. The DNA for the CDR3 is TGTGCCAGCAGCCCCGAACCTCCGGGACAGGGCTACGAGCAGTACTTC. Translation: CASSPEPPGQGYEQYF.